This T cell receptor beta chain was found in a study of T-cell reconstitution after alpha-beta-depleted transplantation in children. Study-level results: Surviving recipient T cells and thymic progenitors produced the high day-60 TCRbeta diversity seen in some patients. Alpha-beta T cells present about two months after transplant were reported to originate from several hundred expanded graft clones. The authors attributed T-cell counts and diversity one year after transplant mostly to newly produced T cells.

In the case of this clonotype: Its antigen is not identified.

Unique molecular identifiers were used to barcode this TCRbeta library. A single record per CDR3 protein comes from TCRdb applying MiXCR to the PCR reads. The sample yields roughly 310,000 distinct CDR3 sequences, around 20% seen once. The source of this sequence is a male patient between 5 and 17 years old who had a stem cell transplant for acute lymphoblastic leukemia, so the T cells may come from the graft donor. The starting material was PBMCs, mostly from graft donor cells, obtained 180 days after TCRalphabeta/CD19-depleted stem cell transplant.

In DNA form, the CDR3 reads TGTGCCAGCAGTTACTCGGGTCCGGGATCCTACGAGCAGTACTTC. Translating it yields CASSYSGPGSYEQYF. J is TRBJ2-7 and V is TRBV6-5; tentative D call: TRBD2 (5 bases). V was pared by 0 bases and J by 1 base, with 10 bases between. This CDR3 contains 15 residues. Germline V gene lookup returns CDR1 MNHEY and CDR2 SVGAGI.